This T cell receptor beta chain was captured in a study of cytomegalovirus exposure and HLA in healthy donors. Regarding the study as a whole: In the analysis, some V segments, TRBV6-2 and TRBV6-3 included, were excluded as indistinguishable. In a later analysis, parvovirus B19, influenza, CMV and Epstein-Barr virus appeared linked to several top co-occurrence clusters.

About this clone itself: Antigen unknown.

V was clipped by 3 bases and J by 4 bases; unmatched bases: 9. CDR3 size: 16 residues. Germline lookup yields CDR1 SGHTA and CDR2 FQGNSA. In the PCR, 60 Vbeta and 13 Jbeta primers were used. Profiling relied on immunoSEQ multiplex PCR, and the TCRdb table lists in-frame clones only, not all of them. Of under 150,000 clones listed, roughly 74% were seen once; the top ten hold about 6.8%. The clonotype was recovered from a woman aged 40-49 years in good health and CMV-seropositive. Sequenced input: PBMCs. The chain couples TRBV7-2 to TRBJ2-5, with 9 nucleotides matching TRBD1. The CDR3 region is CASSFPTGGGLETQYF. For the CDR3, the DNA is TGTGCCAGCAGCTTTCCCACAGGGGGCGGGTTAGAGACCCAGTACTTC.